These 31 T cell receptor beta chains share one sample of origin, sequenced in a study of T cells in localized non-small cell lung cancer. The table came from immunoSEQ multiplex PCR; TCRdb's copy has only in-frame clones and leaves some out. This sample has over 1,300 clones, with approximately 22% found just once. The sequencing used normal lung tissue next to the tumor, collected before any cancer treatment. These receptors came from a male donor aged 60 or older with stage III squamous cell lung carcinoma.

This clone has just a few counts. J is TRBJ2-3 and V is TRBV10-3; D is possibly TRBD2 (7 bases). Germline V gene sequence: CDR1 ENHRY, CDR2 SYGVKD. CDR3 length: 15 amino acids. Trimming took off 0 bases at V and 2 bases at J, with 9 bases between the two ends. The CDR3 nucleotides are TGTGCCATCAGTGAGTCAGGGGGGGACACAGATACGCAGTATTTT. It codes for CAISESGGDTDTQYF.

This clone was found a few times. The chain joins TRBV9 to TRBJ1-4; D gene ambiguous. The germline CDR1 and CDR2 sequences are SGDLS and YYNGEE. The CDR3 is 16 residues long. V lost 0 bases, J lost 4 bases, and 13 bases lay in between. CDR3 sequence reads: CASSVGPGPNNEKLFF. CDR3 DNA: TGTGCCAGCAGCGTAGGGCCAGGCCCCAATAATGAAAAACTGTTTTTT.

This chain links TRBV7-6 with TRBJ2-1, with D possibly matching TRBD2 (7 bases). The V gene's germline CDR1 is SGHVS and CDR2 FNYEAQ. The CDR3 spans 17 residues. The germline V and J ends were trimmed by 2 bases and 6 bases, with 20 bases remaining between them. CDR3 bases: TGTGCCAGCAGCTTAAAGGGAGGGGCGGGGGCCGGCAATGAGCAGTTCTTC. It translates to CASSLKGGAGAGNEQFF.

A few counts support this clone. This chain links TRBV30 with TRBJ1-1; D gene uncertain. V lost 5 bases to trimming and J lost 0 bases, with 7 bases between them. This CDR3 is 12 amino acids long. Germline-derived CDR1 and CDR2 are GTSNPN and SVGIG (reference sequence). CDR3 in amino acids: CAWERMNTEAFF. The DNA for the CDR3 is TGTGCCTGGGAACGGATGAACACTGAAGCTTTCTTT.

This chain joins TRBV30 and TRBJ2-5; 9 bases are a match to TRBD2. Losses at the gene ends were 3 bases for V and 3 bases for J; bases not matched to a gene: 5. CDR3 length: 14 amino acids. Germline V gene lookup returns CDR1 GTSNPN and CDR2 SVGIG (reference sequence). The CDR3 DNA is TGTGCCTGGAGGGCTAGCGGGGCTAAAGAGACCCAGTACTTC. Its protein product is CAWRASGAKETQYF.

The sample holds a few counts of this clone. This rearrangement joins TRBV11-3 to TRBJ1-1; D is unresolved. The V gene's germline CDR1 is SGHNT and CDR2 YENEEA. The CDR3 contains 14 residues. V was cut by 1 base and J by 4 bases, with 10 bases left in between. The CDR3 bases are TGTGCCAGCAGCTTAGGGGCGTGGGGCACTGAAGCTTTCTTT. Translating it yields CASSLGAWGTEAFF.

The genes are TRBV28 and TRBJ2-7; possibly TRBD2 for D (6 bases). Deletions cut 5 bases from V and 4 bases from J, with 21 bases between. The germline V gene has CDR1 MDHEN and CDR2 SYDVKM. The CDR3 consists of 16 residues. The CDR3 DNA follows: TGTGCCAGCAGTCTCGACCGGGACTCAAACCTTTACGAGCAGTACTTC. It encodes CASSLDRDSNLYEQYF.

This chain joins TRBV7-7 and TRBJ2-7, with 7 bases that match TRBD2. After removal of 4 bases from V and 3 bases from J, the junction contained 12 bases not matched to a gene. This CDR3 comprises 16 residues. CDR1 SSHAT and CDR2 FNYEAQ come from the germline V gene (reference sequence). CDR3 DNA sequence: TGTGCCAGCAGCTCGTCCGGGAGGAACAATCACTACGAGCAGTACTTC. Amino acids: CASSSSGRNNHYEQYF.

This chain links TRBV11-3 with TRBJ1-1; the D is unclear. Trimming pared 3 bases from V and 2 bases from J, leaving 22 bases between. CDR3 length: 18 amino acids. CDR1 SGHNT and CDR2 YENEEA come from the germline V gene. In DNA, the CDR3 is TGTGCCAGCAGCTTGGCCATCGCACGGGCCTTCACCAACACTGAAGCTTTCTTT. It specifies CASSLAIARAFTNTEAFF. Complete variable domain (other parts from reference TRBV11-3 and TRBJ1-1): EAGVVQSPRYKIIEKKQPVAFWCNPISGHNTLYWYLQNLGQGPELLIRYENEEAVDDSQLPKDRFSAERLKGVDSTLKIQPAELGDSAVYLCASSLAIARAFTNTEAFFGQGTRLTVV.

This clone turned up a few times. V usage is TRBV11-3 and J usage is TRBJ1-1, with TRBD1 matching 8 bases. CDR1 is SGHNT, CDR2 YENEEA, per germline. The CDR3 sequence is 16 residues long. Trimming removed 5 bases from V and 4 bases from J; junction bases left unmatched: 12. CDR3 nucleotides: TGTGCCAGCAGCCCGGTGACAGGGGTGGACGGCACTGAAGCTTTCTTT. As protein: CASSPVTGVDGTEAFF.

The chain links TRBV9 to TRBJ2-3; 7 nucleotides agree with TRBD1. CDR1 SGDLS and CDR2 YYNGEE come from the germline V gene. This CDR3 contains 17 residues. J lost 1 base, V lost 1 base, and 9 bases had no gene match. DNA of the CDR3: TGTGCCAGCAGCGTACTCCGGGACAGTGGGCGCACAGATACGCAGTATTTT. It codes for CASSVLRDSGRTDTQYF.

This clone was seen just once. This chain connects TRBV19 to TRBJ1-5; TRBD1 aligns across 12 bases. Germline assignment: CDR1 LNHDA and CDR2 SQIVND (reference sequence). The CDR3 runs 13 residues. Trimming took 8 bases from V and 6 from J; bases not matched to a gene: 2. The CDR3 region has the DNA TGTGCCAGTGGGACAGGGGGCCGTCAGCCCCAGCATTTT. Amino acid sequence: CASGTGGRQPQHF.

Written as DNA, the CDR3 is TGTGCCAGCAGCCTTGGGCTAGCGGGTTCCTACGAGCAGTACTTC. It specifies CASSLGLAGSYEQYF. The chain recombines TRBV9 with TRBJ2-7; TRBD2 matches 8 bases. V dropped 4 bases and J dropped 1; count of bases not matched to a gene: 7. CDR1 is SGDLS and CDR2 is YYNGEE in the germline V gene. There are 15 residues in the CDR3.

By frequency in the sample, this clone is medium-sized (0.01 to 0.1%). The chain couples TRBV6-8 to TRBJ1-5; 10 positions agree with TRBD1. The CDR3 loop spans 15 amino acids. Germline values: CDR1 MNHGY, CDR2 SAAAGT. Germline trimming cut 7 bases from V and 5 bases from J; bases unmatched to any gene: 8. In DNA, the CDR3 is TGTGCCAGCAAAAGTGACAGGGGGCGAGATCAGCCCCAGCATTTT. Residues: CASKSDRGRDQPQHF.

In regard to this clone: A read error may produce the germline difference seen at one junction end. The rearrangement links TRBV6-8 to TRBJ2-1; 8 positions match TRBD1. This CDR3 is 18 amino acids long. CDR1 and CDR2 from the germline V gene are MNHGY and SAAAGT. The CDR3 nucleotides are TGTGCCATCAGTGCCTCTCAACAGGGGGTAAGGTCCGACAATGAGCAGTTCTTC. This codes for CAISASQQGVRSDNEQFF.

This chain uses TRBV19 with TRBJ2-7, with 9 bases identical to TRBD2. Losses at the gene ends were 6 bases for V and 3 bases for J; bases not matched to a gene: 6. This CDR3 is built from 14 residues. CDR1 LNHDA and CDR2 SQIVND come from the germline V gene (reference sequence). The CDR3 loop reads CASRGVAGDYEQYF. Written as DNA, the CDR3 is TGTGCCAGTAGAGGGGTAGCGGGAGACTACGAGCAGTACTTC.

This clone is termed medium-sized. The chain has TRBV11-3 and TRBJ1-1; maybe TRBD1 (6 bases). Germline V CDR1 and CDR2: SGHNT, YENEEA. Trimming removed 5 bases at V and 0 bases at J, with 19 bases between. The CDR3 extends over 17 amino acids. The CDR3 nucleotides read TGTGCCAGCAGCATCCCCCGGGGGGCGGTCGTGAACACTGAAGCTTTCTTT. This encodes CASSIPRGAVVNTEAFF.

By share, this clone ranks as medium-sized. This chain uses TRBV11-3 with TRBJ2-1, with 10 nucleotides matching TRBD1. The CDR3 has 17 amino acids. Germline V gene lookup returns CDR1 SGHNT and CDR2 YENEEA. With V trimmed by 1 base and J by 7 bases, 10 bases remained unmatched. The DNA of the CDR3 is TGTGCCAGCAGCTTAGTTCCCCGGGACAGGGGACAAAATGAGCAGTTCTTC. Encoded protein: CASSLVPRDRGQNEQFF.

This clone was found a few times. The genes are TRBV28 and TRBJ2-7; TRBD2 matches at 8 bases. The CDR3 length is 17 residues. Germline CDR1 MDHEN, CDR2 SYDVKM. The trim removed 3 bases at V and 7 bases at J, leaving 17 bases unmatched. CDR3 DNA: TGTGCCAGCAGTTTGCCGGGCGGGACTAGGATTCCGGGGGAGCAGTACTTC. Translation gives CASSLPGGTRIPGEQYF.

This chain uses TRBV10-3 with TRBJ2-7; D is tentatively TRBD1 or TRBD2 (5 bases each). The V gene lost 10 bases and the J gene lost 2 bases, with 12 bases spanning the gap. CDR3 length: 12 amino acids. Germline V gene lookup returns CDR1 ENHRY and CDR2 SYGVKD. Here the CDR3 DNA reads TGTGCCACCGGGACGATCACCTACGAGCAGTACTTC. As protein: CATGTITYEQYF.

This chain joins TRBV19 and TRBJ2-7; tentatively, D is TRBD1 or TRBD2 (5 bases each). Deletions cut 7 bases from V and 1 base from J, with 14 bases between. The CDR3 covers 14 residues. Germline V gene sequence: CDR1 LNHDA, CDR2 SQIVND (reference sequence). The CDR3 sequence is CASTISWGSYEQYF. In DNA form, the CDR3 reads TGTGCCAGTACCATAAGTTGGGGGTCCTACGAGCAGTACTTC.

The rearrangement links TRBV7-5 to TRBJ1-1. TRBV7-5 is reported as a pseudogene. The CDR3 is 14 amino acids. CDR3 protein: CASSLSRGNTEAFF. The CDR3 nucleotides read TGTGCCAGCAGCCTTAGTCGGGGGAACACTGAAGCTTTCTTT.

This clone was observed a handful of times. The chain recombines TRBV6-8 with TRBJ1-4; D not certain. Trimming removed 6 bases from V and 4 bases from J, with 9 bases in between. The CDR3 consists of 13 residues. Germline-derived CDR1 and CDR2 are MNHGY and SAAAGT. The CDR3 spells CASRGRGNEKLFF. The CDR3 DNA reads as TGTGCCAGCAGGGGGAGAGGTAATGAAAAACTGTTTTTT.

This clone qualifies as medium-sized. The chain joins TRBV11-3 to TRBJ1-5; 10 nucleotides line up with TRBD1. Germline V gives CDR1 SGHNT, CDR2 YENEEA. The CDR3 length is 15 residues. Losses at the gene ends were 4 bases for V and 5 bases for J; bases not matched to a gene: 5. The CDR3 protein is CASSYRDRGDQPQHF. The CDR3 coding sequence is TGTGCCAGCAGCTACCGGGACAGGGGAGATCAGCCCCAGCATTTT.

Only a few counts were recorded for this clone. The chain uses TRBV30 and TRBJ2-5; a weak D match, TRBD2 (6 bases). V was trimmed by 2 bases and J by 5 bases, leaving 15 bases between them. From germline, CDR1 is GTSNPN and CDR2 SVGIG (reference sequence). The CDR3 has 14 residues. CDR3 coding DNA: TGTGCCTGGAGTTTAACCCCGGAGGGGGAGACCCAGTACTTC. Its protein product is CAWSLTPEGETQYF.

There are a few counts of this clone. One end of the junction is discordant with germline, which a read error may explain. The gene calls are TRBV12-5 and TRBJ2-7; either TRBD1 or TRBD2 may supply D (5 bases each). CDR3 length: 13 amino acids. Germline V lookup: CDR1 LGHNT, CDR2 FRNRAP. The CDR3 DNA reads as TGTGCCAGTGGACTCGGGGCATCTTACGAGCAGTACTTC. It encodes CASGLGASYEQYF.

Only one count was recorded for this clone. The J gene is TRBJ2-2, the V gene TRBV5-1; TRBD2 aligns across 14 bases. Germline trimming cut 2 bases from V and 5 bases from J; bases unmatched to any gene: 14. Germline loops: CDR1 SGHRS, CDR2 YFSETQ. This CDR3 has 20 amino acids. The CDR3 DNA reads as TGCGCCAGCAGCTTTGCTCCCCGTAGACTAGCGGGAGGGGAGACCGGGGAGCTGTTTTTT. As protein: CASSFAPRRLAGGETGELFF.

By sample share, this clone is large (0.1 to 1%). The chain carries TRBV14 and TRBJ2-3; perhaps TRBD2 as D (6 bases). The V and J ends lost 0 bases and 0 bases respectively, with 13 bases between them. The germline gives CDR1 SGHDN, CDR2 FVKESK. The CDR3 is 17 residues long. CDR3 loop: CASSQDSAGTSTDTQYF. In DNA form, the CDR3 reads TGTGCCAGCAGCCAAGATTCGGCGGGAACTAGCACAGATACGCAGTATTTT.

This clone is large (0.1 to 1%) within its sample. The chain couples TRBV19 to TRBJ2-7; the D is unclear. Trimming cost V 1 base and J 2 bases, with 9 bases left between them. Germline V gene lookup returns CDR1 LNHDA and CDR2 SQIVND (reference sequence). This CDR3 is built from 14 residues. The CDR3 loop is CASSIGPGPYEQYF. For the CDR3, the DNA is TGTGCCAGTAGTATAGGGCCAGGCCCCTACGAGCAGTACTTC.

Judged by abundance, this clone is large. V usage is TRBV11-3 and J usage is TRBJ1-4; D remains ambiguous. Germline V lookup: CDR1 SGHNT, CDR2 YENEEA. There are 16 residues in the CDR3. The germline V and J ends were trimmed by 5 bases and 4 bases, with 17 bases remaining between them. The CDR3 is CASSPRLQGYNEKLFF. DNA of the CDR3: TGTGCCAGCAGCCCCCGGCTACAAGGGTATAATGAAAAACTGTTTTTT.

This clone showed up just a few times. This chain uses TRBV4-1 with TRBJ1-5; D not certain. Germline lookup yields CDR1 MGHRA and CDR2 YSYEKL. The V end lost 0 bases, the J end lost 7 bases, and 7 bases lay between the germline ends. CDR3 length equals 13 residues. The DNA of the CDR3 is TGCGCCAGCAGCCAAGATGGCAGGCAGCCCCAGCATTTT. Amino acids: CASSQDGRQPQHF.